These 30 T cell receptor beta chains originate from one sample sequenced in a study of vaccination and CD4 T cells after COVID-19. Treatment defined: approximately 11-day PBMC culture with coronavirus spike peptide pools or control peptides (ViraFEST assay). The antigens these receptors bind are not known. Sequencing of the DNA from cultured CD4+ T cells was carried out with the Oncomine TCR Beta short-read assay. TCRdb re-analysed the PCR reads in MiXCR, keeping a single row per CDR3 protein. The table records about 21,000 distinct CDR3 sequences, about 52% of them present only once. Material for sequencing was CD4+ T cells from blood, cultured in vitro. Receptors originate from a human donor who had recovered from COVID-19.

This clonotype was seen a handful of times. This chain links TRBV7-2 with TRBJ1-4; D perhaps matches TRBD1 (6 bases). V lost 3 bases to trimming and J lost 8 bases, with 13 bases between them. The CDR3 covers 14 residues. CDR1 and CDR2 from the germline V gene are SGHTA and FQGNSA. The CDR3: CASSLGTRWEKLFF. DNA of the CDR3: TGTGCCAGCAGCTTGGGGACACGGTGGGAAAAACTGTTTTTT.

The V call is TRBV11-2, the J call TRBJ2-5; maybe TRBD2 (6 bases). The CDR3 covers 16 residues. Germline values: CDR1 SGHAT, CDR2 FQNNGV. Trimming stripped 0 bases from V and 2 bases from J, with 13 bases between. The CDR3 loop reads CASSLDRSGDQETQYF. DNA of the CDR3: TGTGCCAGCAGCTTAGATCGGTCGGGAGATCAAGAGACCCAGTACTTC.

The CDR3 region is CSVRGGGEAFF. CDR3 in DNA: TGCAGCGTTAGGGGGGGCGGTGAAGCTTTCTTT. The rearrangement joins TRBV29-1 to TRBJ1-1; tentatively, D is TRBD1 (6 bases). CDR1 is SQVTM, CDR2 ANQGSEA, per germline. The CDR3 loop spans 11 amino acids. Trimming pared 5 bases from V and 7 bases from J, leaving 11 bases between.

This clonotype was counted between two and nine times. This chain connects TRBV25-1 to TRBJ2-5; D not certain. Germline values: CDR1 MGHDK, CDR2 SYGVNS. V lost 5 bases and J lost 5, with 12 bases in between. The CDR3 extends over 13 amino acids. The CDR3 sequence: CASSRVASETQYF. CDR3 DNA: TGTGCCAGCAGTCGGGTCGCTAGTGAGACCCAGTACTTC.

This chain links TRBV20-1 with TRBJ2-7; D is possibly TRBD1 or TRBD2 (5 bases each). Germline CDR1 and CDR2: DFQATT and SNEGSKA (reference sequence). This CDR3 has 15 amino acids. Trimming removed 0 bases at V and 5 bases at J, with 17 bases between. The CDR3 bases are TGCAGTGCTAGAGATCGAGTTACGGGGCGAGACGAGCAGTACTTC. As protein: CSARDRVTGRDEQYF.

The chain has TRBV5-4 and TRBJ2-5; 8 positions agree with TRBD2. V dropped 2 bases and J dropped 2; count of bases not matched to a gene: 5. Germline CDR1 is SGHNT and CDR2 is YYREEE (reference sequence). The CDR3 is 15 residues long. The CDR3 reads CASSFGRAEQETQYF. DNA for the CDR3: TGTGCCAGCAGCTTCGGGAGGGCCGAACAAGAGACCCAGTACTTC.

This clonotype was recorded a few times. The chain joins TRBV2 to TRBJ1-5, with 8 bases aligning to TRBD1. CDR1 is SNHLY and CDR2 is FYNNEI in the germline V gene. After removal of 4 bases from V and 1 base from J, the junction contained 6 bases not matched to a gene. The CDR3 contains 16 residues. The CDR3 region is CASSGRQGLSNQPQHF. CDR3 coding DNA: TGTGCCAGCAGTGGTAGACAGGGGCTGAGCAATCAGCCCCAGCATTTT.

This chain uses TRBV5-1 with TRBJ1-5; tentatively, D is TRBD1 (5 bases). CDR3 length equals 13 residues. Trimming cost V 4 bases and J 5 bases, with 10 bases left between them. From germline, CDR1 is SGHRS and CDR2 YFSETQ. The DNA of the CDR3 is TGCGCCAGCAGCCCGGACACCGATCAGCCCCAGCATTTT. Translating it yields CASSPDTDQPQHF.

The rearrangement links TRBV20-1 to TRBJ2-1; no firm D call. The CDR3 covers 14 residues. In germline, CDR1 is DFQATT, CDR2 SNEGSKA (reference sequence). Trimming stripped 3 bases from V and 0 bases from J, with 9 bases between. In DNA form, the CDR3 reads TGCAGTGCTAGTCCTCCTAGCTCCTACAATGAGCAGTTCTTC. It codes for CSASPPSSYNEQFF.

The genes are TRBV6-2 or TRBV6-3 and TRBJ1-1; unclear D gene. V shed 11 bases and J shed 4 bases, with 17 bases lying between them. This CDR3 spans 13 amino acids. Germline V gene lookup returns CDR1 MNHEY and CDR2 SVGEGT. The CDR3 region has the DNA TGTGCCTCAACGCCCCGGATTGGCACTGAAGCTTTCTTT. Amino acid sequence: CASTPRIGTEAFF.

The gene calls are TRBV7-9 and TRBJ2-2; 7 bases map to TRBD2. The germline V gene has CDR1 SEHNR and CDR2 FQNEAQ (reference sequence). This CDR3 spans 16 amino acids. Unmatched junction bases numbered 8, after V lost 4 bases and J lost 3 bases. The CDR3 bases are TGTGCCAGCAGCTCCGGGTCTGCGGGGGACACCGGGGAGCTGTTTTTT. This sequence encodes CASSSGSAGDTGELFF.

The chain carries TRBV7-2 and TRBJ2-3; 11 bases are a match to TRBD2. V lost 8 bases and J lost 4; bases outside the gene matches: 14. CDR1 SGHTA and CDR2 FQGNSA come from the germline V gene. The CDR3 consists of 17 residues. The CDR3 coding sequence is TGTGCCAGCCGCCCGCGACTAGCGGGAAGAGGAGCAGATACGCAGTATTTT. Its translation: CASRPRLAGRGADTQYF.

The chain couples TRBV5-4 to TRBJ1-1; tentative D call: TRBD1 (5 bases). The V end lost 4 bases, the J end lost 5 bases, and 15 bases lay between the germline ends. The CDR3 length is 14 residues. Looked up from germline, CDR1 is SGHNT and CDR2 is YYREEE (reference sequence). DNA of the CDR3: TGTGCCAGCAGCCTACTCGGGACCGTTACTGAAGCTTTCTTT. This translates into CASSLLGTVTEAFF.

This clonotype occurred a few times. This chain links TRBV7-9 with TRBJ2-5; D is undetermined. V gave up 5 bases and J gave up 5 bases, with 15 bases separating them. The CDR3 loop spans 14 amino acids. Germline-derived CDR1 and CDR2 are SEHNR and FQNEAQ (reference sequence). The CDR3 sequence is CASSTLERWETQYF. In DNA, the CDR3 is TGTGCCAGCAGCACCCTAGAGAGATGGGAGACCCAGTACTTC.

The genes are TRBV29-1 and TRBJ1-1; D possibly corresponds to TRBD1 (5 bases). Germline V gives CDR1 SQVTM, CDR2 ANQGSEA. Trimming pared 7 bases from V and 4 bases from J, leaving 16 bases between. This CDR3 is built from 13 residues. The CDR3 DNA sequence: TGCAGCGCTTCGGCGGGGCGGCGCACTGAAGCTTTCTTT. This gives the protein CSASAGRRTEAFF.

This clonotype appeared a few times. The chain couples TRBV7-9 to TRBJ1-1, with D possibly being TRBD1 (5 bases). Germline CDR1 reads SEHNR; CDR2 reads FQNEAQ (reference sequence). The CDR3 is 13 residues long. Trimming stripped 11 bases from V and 2 bases from J, with 15 bases between. Written as DNA, the CDR3 is TGTGCCTCACTATACCAGGGTAACACTGAAGCTTTCTTT. Protein product: CASLYQGNTEAFF.

The sample holds a few counts of this clonotype. This chain connects TRBV7-9 to TRBJ1-1, with TRBD1 matching over 11 bases. The trim removed 1 base at V and 0 bases at J, leaving 1 base unmatched. Germline CDR1 SEHNR, CDR2 FQNEAQ (reference sequence). The CDR3 is 16 residues long. CDR3 amino acids: CASSLGDRGLNTEAFF. DNA of the CDR3: TGTGCCAGCAGCTTAGGGGACAGGGGGTTGAACACTGAAGCTTTCTTT.

The sample holds a few counts of this clonotype. CDR3 residues: CSASGGFDQPQHF. DNA of the CDR3: TGCAGTGCTAGTGGTGGGTTCGATCAGCCCCAGCATTTT. The V gene is TRBV20-1, the J gene TRBJ1-5; no reliable D call. V was trimmed by 3 bases and J by 5 bases, leaving 11 bases between them. This CDR3 spans 13 amino acids. CDR1 and CDR2 (germline): DFQATT, SNEGSKA (reference sequence).

This clonotype was seen only a few times. V usage is TRBV6-5 and J usage is TRBJ2-7; no reliable D call. V lost 2 bases and J lost 4, with 6 bases in between. Germline V gives CDR1 MNHEY, CDR2 SVGAGI. The CDR3 runs to 12 residues. CDR3 in amino acids: CASSYEEYEQYF. CDR3 bases: TGTGCCAGCAGTTACGAAGAGTACGAGCAGTACTTC.

J is TRBJ2-5 and V is TRBV6-1; the match to TRBD2 covers 7 bases. Germline V gene data show CDR1 as MNHNS and CDR2 as SASEGT. This CDR3 is 16 amino acids long. Trimming took 2 bases from V and 4 from J; bases not matched to a gene: 10. The CDR3 reads CASSELGGLLGETQYF. Written as DNA, the CDR3 is TGTGCCAGCAGTGAATTGGGGGGACTACTAGGAGAGACCCAGTACTTC.

This clonotype was detected only a few times. The J gene is TRBJ1-1, the V gene TRBV10-3, with D possibly being TRBD1 (5 bases). The V and J ends lost 7 bases and 3 bases respectively, with 15 bases between them. The CDR3 covers 14 residues. CDR1 ENHRY and CDR2 SYGVKD come from the germline V gene. CDR3 nucleotides: TGTGCCATCACCCCCGGGGGGTCCGACACTGAAGCTTTCTTT. This gives the protein CAITPGGSDTEAFF.

The chain has TRBV5-1 and TRBJ1-1; a possible D gene is TRBD1 (5 bases). CDR1 is SGHRS, CDR2 YFSETQ, per germline. V was pared by 5 bases and J by 2 bases, with 10 bases between. This CDR3 spans 13 amino acids. CDR3: CASRQQANTEAFF. The CDR3, as DNA: TGCGCCAGCAGACAACAGGCTAACACTGAAGCTTTCTTT.

This clonotype was found a few times. The V call is TRBV15, the J call TRBJ1-4; D is perhaps TRBD1 (6 bases). This CDR3 comprises 14 residues. Germline V gene lookup returns CDR1 LNHNV and CDR2 YYDKDF (reference sequence). V was clipped by 0 bases and J by 8 bases, with 10 bases between them. CDR3 sequence reads: CATSRDRTAEKLFF. CDR3 sequence (DNA): TGTGCCACCAGCAGAGATAGGACAGCAGAAAAACTGTTTTTT.

The chain combines TRBV27 with TRBJ1-2; 7 bases are shared with TRBD1. There are 14 residues in the CDR3. The germline V gene encodes CDR1 MNHEY and CDR2 SMNVEV (reference sequence). J was trimmed by 6 bases and V by 5 bases; bases with no gene match: 9. CDR3 protein: CASSPNDREDGYTF. For the CDR3, the DNA is TGTGCCAGCAGTCCCAACGACAGGGAGGATGGCTACACCTTC.

V is TRBV20-1 and J is TRBJ2-5, with 10 bases that match TRBD1. With V trimmed by 0 bases and J by 7 bases, 11 bases remained unmatched. This CDR3 comprises 16 residues. CDR1 is DFQATT, CDR2 SNEGSKA, per germline (reference sequence). The CDR3 region has the DNA TGCAGTGCTAGAGACTCCGGGACAGGGGAAGGTGTGACCCAGTACTTC. Translating it yields CSARDSGTGEGVTQYF.

This clonotype was observed a few times. V is TRBV12-3 or TRBV12-4 and J is TRBJ1-6, with TRBD1 matching over 8 bases. J lost 6 bases, V lost 5 bases, and 6 bases had no gene match. The CDR3 loop spans 15 amino acids. The CDR3: CASSPRTGGNSPLHF. As DNA, the CDR3 is TGTGCCAGCAGTCCCCGCACAGGGGGTAATTCACCCCTCCACTTT.

The chain links TRBV30 to TRBJ1-1; D gene uncertain. The CDR3 runs 15 residues. Germline-derived CDR1 and CDR2 are GTSNPN and SVGIG (reference sequence). Trimming removed 3 bases from V and 2 bases from J, with 16 bases in between. The CDR3 here is CAWRGPPGANTEAFF. The CDR3 region has the DNA TGTGCCTGGAGAGGACCTCCAGGTGCCAACACTGAAGCTTTCTTT.

The genes are TRBV30 and TRBJ2-6, with TRBD1 identical over 9 bases. Germline assignment: CDR1 GTSNPN and CDR2 SVGIG (reference sequence). There are 15 residues in the CDR3. CDR3 amino acids: CAGGTGISGANVLTF. The CDR3 region has the DNA TGTGCAGGCGGGACAGGGATCTCTGGGGCCAACGTCCTGACTTTC.

The chain carries TRBV20-1 and TRBJ2-3, with D uncertain. This CDR3 comprises 12 residues. V was shortened by 3 bases and J by 3 bases, with 7 bases between the two germline ends. The germline gives CDR1 DFQATT, CDR2 SNEGSKA (reference sequence). CDR3 in DNA: TGCAGTGCTAGGGAACGGACAGATACGCAGTATTTT. Amino acid sequence: CSARERTDTQYF.

V and J are TRBV11-2 and TRBJ2-5, with 10 bases lining up with TRBD1. Trimming at V came to 5 bases and at J to 5 bases, leaving 11 bases not matched to a gene. The CDR3 has 16 residues. Germline V lookup: CDR1 SGHAT, CDR2 FQNNGV. CDR3 in DNA: TGTGCCAGCAGCCGGAACCGACAGGGGGCAGGGGAGACCCAGTACTTC. Its protein product is CASSRNRQGAGETQYF.